This entry is about one TCR beta chain. The clone's antigen remains unknown. The sequencing machine was an Illumina HiSeq 2000. The TCR beta cDNA libraries were made using 5'RACE template switching, a step that added both a universal primer site and unique molecular identifiers. cDNA synthesis was primed from the TCR beta constant segment and was followed by two successive PCR amplification steps. As for how the authors treated the data: Reads were demultiplexed and grouped by UMI with MIGEC, and clonotypes were assembled and quantified with MiTCR. To exclude erroneous sequences, only TCR cDNA sequences supported by at least two reads were retained. The tcR package was used for downstream repertoire analysis, with clonotypes matched between fractions based on CDR3 nucleotide sequence plus V segment. VDJmatch was used to annotate antigen specificity against VDJdb, with one amino acid substitution allowed in CDR3. Reads reprocessed by TCRdb are summarized as one entry per CDR3 protein sequence, and DNA is absent. TCRdb assigned the V and J calls; the authors' analysis was not used. The sample table records about 110,000 distinct CDR3 sequences. The ten top clones hold about 18% of the sample.

The cysteine opens and the phenylalanine closes a CDR3 of 12 amino acids. No DNA was logged. The germline V gene gives CDR1 as SGHRS and CDR2 as YFSETQ. The sample comes from a study of T cells expressing NK-cell markers (dated by TCRdb to 2018 to 2020). Some background on the complete study: Under 10 donors provided sorted CD3+CD56+NKG2C+, CD3+CD56+NKG2C- and CD3+CD56-NKG2C+ T-cell subsets, whose TCR beta-chain repertoires were profiled. The study sequenced eight donors, all healthy volunteers chosen at random: three men and five women. Illumina HiSeq 2000/2500, MiSeq or NextSeq was used to sequence libraries as 2 x 150 bp reads. Of the eight sequenced donors, seven were found to be HCMV-seropositive and one was found to be HCMV-seronegative. Paper-wide results and their limitations: In several donors, the dominant CD3+CD56+NKG2C+ clonotypes were found to rank among the top 10 CD8+ clonotypes and to make up 1.0-7.0% of CD8+ T cells. Those dominant clonotypes were again the most abundant among CD3+CD56-NKG2C+ cells in a handful of donors, at about 25-60.1%. Whether the expanded NKG2C-expressing T cell clones were specific for HCMV antigens was left unclear.

A commercial ELISA kit detecting HCMV-specific IgG in serum was used to determine HCMV serostatus. Ficoll density gradient centrifugation was used to isolate peripheral blood mononuclear cells from blood. This sequence was found in a woman aged 18 to 75 in good health. Recombination linked TRBV5-1 to TRBJ2-7. The source material was blood T cells: a sorted CD56 or NKG2C T cell subset, CD4+ or CD8+ T cells, or bulk PBMC T cells (not recorded which). The CDR3 protein is CASSLASHEQYF. The full variable domain, with segments outside the CDR3 supplied by the reference TRBV5-1 and TRBJ2-7 proteins, appears as KAGVTQTPRYLIKTRGQQVTLSCSPISGHRSVSWYQQTPGQGLQFLFEYFSETQRNKGNFPGRFSGRQFSNSRSEMNVSTLELGDSALYLCASSLASHEQYFGPGTRLTVT.